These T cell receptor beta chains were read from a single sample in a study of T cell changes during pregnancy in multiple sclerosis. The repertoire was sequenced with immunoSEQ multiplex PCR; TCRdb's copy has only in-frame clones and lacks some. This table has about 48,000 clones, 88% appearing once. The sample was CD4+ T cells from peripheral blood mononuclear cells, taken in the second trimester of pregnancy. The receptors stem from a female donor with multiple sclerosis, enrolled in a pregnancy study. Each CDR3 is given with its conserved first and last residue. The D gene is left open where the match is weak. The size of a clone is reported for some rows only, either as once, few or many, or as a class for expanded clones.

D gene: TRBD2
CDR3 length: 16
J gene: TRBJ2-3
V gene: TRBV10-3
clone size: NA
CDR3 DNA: TGTGCCATCAGTCCCCGGACTAGCGGGACCACAGATACGCAGTATTTT
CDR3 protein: CAISPRTSGTTDTQYF

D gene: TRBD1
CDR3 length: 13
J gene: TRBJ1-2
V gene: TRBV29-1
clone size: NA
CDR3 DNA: TGCAGCGCCGAGACAGGGAATCGCTATGGCTACACCTTC
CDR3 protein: CSAETGNRYGYTF

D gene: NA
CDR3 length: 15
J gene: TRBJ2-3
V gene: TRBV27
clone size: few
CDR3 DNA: TGTGCCAGCCTCCGGAGGAGGGGATCCACAGATACGCAGTATTTT
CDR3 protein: CASLRRRGSTDTQYF

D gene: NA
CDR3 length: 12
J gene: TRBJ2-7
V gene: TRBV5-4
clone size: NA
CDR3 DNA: TGTGCCAGCAGCGGCGACGGGTACGAGCAGTACTTC
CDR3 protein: CASSGDGYEQYF

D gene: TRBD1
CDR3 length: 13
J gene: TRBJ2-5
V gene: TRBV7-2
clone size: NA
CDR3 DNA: TGTGCCAGCAGTTGGGACAGGGCTAACACCCAGTACTTC
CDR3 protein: CASSWDRANTQYF

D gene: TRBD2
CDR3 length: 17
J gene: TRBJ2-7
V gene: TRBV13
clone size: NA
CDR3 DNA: TGTGCCAGCAGCGAGAGGACTAGCGGGGCCAGTACCTACGAGCAGTACTTC
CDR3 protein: CASSERTSGASTYEQYF

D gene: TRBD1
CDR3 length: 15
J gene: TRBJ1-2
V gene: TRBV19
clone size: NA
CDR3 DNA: TGTGCCAGTAGTCCAAGGACAGGGTCTGTCTATGGCTACACCTTC
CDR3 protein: CASSPRTGSVYGYTF

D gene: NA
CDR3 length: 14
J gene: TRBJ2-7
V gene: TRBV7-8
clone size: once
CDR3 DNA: TGTGCCAGCAGCTTCGGCGGGCGAGCCTACGAGCAGTACTTC
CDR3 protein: CASSFGGRAYEQYF

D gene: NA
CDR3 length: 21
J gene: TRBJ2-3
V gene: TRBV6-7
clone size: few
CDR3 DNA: TGTGCCAGCAGTTACTCGATTGTGCGGGTCCGAGCCGGAGGAGGAACAGATACGCAGTATTTT
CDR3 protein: CASSYSIVRVRAGGGTDTQYF

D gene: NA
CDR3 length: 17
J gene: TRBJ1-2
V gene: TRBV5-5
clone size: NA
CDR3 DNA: TGTGCCAGCAGCTTGGCCATCACACTGGGGGCACACTATGGCTACACCTTC
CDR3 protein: CASSLAITLGAHYGYTF

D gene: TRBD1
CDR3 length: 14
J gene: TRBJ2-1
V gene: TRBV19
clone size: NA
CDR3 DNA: TGTGCCAGTAGTGGGACAGGGAGATTTAGTGAGCAGTTCTTC
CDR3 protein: CASSGTGRFSEQFF

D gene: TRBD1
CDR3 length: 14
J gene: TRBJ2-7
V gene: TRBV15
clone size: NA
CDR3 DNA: TGTGCCACCAGCAGCTACAGGGACAGGGGCGAGCAGTACTTC
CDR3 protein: CATSSYRDRGEQYF

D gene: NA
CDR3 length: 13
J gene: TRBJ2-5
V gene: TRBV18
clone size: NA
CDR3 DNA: TGTGCCAGCTCTGGGGGCACCCAAGAGACCCAGTACTTC
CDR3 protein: CASSGGTQETQYF

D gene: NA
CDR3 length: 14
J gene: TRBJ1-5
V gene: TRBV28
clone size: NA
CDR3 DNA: TGTGCCAGCGCCAGCGGGACGGGAAATCAGCCCCAGCATTTT
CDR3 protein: CASASGTGNQPQHF

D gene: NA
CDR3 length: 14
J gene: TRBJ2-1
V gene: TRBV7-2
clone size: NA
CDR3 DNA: TGTGCCACCCAGCCGGGACTTAATTACAATGAGCAGTTCTTC
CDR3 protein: CATQPGLNYNEQFF

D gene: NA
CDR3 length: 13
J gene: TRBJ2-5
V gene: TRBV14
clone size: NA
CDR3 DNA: TGTGCCAGCAGCTTTAGCCCCCAAGAGACCCAGTACTTC
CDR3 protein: CASSFSPQETQYF

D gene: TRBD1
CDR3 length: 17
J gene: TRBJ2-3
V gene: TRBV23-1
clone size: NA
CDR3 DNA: TGCGCCAGCAGTCCGAGCCGGGACAGGGGATCGTGGGATACGCAGTATTTT
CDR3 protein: CASSPSRDRGSWDTQYF

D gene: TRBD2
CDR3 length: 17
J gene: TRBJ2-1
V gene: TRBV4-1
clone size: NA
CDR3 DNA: TGCGCCAGCAGCCCGATCGGCACTAGCGCTTTCAACAATGAGCAGTTCTTC
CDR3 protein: CASSPIGTSAFNNEQFF

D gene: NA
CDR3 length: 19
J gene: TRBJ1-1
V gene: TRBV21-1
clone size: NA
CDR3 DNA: TGTGCCAGCAGCACCCAGTCTACCGGGACAACTATGTTGAACACTGAAGCTTTCTTT
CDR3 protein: CASSTQSTGTTMLNTEAFF

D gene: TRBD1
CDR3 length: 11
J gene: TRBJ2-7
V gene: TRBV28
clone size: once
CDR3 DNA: TGTGCCAACGGGGACAGGTACGAGCAGTACTTC
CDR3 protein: CANGDRYEQYF

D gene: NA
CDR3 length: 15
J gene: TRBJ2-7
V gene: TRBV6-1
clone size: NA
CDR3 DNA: TGTGCCAGCAGTGAACCCCACGGAGGATCCTACGAGCAGTACTTC
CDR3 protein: CASSEPHGGSYEQYF

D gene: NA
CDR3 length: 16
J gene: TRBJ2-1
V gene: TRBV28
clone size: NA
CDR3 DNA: TGTGCCAGCAGTTCCGCGGGGTCCTACTTCAACAATGAGCAGTTCTTC
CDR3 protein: CASSSAGSYFNNEQFF

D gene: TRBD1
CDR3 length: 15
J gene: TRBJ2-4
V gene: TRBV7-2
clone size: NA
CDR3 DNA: TGTGCCAGCAGCTCTACGACAGGGGTGGGGAACATTCAGTACTTC
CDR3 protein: CASSSTTGVGNIQYF

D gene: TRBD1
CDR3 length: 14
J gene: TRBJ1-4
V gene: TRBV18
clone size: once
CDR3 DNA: TGTGCCAGCTCTCCCCGACAGGGGGATGAAAAACTGTTTTTT
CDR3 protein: CASSPRQGDEKLFF

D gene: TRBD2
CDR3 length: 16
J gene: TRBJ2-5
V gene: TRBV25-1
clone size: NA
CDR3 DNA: TGTGCCAGCAGTGATGGGGGGAGGGTCCCCCAAGAGACCCAGTACTTC
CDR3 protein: CASSDGGRVPQETQYF

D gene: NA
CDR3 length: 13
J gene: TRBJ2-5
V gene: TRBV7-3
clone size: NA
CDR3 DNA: TGTGCCAGCAGCCTCCGCAGGGAAGAGACCCAGTACTTC
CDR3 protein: CASSLRREETQYF

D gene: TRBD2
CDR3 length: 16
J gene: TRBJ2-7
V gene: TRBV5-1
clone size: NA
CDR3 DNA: TGCGCCAGCAGCTTGTCTGATATTAGCGGGAGGTACGAGCAGTACTTC
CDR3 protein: CASSLSDISGRYEQYF

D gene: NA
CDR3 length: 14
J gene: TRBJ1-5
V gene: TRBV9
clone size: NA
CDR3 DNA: TGTGCCAGCAGCGTAGGGGCAGGAAATCAGCCCCAGCATTTT
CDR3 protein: CASSVGAGNQPQHF

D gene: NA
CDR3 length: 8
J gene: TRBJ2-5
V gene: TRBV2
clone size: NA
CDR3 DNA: TGTGCCAGCGGACGGGGAGACTTC
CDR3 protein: CASGRGDF

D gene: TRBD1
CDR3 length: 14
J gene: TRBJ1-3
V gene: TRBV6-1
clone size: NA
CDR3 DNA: TGTGCCAGCGGACAGGGGGCGAAGGGAAACACCATATATTTT
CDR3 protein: CASGQGAKGNTIYF

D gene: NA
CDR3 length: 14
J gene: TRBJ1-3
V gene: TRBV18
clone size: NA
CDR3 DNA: TGTGCCAGCTCGACATTCGCTTCTGGAAACACCATATATTTT
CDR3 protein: CASSTFASGNTIYF

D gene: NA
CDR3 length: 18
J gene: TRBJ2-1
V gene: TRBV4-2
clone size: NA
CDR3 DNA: TGTGCCAGCAGCCAACAACCGGGGGAGCGGGCGACCTACAATGAGCAGTTCTTC
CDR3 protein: CASSQQPGERATYNEQFF

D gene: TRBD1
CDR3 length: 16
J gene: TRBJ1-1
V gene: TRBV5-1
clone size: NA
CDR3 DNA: TGCGCCAGCAGCGTCCGGACAGGGGGCGCGGTCACTGAAGCTTTCTTT
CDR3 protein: CASSVRTGGAVTEAFF

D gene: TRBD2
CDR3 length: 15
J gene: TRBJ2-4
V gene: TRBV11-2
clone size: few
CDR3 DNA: TGTGCCAGCAGCACTAGCGGGGTAGCCAAAAACATTCAGTACTTC
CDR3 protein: CASSTSGVAKNIQYF

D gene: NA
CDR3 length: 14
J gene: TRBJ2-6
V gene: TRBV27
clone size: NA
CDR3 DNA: TGTGCCAGCAGTGAGGGAGCTGGGGCCAACGTCCTGACTTTC
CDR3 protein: CASSEGAGANVLTF

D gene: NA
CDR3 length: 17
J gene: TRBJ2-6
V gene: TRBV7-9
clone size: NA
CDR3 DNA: TGTGCCAGCAGCGACGGGTCTCTAATGCCGGGGGCCAACGTCCTGACTTTC
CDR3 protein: CASSDGSLMPGANVLTF

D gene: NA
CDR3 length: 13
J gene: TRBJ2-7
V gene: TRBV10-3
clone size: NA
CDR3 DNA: TGTGCCATCAGTGAGTCGACAGGAGTGAGAGGGTACTTC
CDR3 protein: CAISESTGVRGYF

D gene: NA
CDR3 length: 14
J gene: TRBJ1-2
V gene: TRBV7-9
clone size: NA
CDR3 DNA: TGTGCCAGCAGCTTATCTTCAGGCCCTTATGGCTACACCTTC
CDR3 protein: CASSLSSGPYGYTF

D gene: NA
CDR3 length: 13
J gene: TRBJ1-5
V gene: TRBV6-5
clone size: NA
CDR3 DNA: TGTGCCAGCAGGATGACAGCCAATCAGCCCCAGCATTTT
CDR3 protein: CASRMTANQPQHF

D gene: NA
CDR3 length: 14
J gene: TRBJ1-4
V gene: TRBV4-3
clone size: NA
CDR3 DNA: TGCGCCAGCAGCCCCCAGTTGGTTAATGAAAAACTGTTTTTT
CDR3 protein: CASSPQLVNEKLFF

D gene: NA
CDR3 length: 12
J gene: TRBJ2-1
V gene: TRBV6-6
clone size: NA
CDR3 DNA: TGTGCCAGCAGTCCGACAAACAATGAGCAGTTCTTC
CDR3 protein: CASSPTNNEQFF

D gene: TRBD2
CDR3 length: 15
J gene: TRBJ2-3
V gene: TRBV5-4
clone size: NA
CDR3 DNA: TGTGCCAGCAGCTTGACTAGCGGGACCTCAGATACGCAGTATTTT
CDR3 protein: CASSLTSGTSDTQYF

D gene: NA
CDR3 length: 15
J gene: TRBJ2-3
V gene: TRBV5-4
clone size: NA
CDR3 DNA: TGTGCCAGCAGCTTGTCGTCTAGCGGCACAGATACGCAGTATTTT
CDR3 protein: CASSLSSSGTDTQYF

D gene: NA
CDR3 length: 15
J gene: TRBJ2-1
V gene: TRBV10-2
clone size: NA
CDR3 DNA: TGCGCCAGCAAGGAGGGTGGAGGGACAGTTAATGAGCAGTTCTTC
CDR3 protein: CASKEGGGTVNEQFF

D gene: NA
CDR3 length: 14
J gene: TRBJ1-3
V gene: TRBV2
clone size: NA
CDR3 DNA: TGTGCCAGCAGTGCAACGGGGAGCGGAAACACCATATATTTT
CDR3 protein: CASSATGSGNTIYF

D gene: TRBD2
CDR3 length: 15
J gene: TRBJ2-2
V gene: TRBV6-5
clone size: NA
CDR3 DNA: TGTGCCAGCAGTTTGGGACTAGCGGTCACCGGGGAGCTGTTTTTT
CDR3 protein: CASSLGLAVTGELFF

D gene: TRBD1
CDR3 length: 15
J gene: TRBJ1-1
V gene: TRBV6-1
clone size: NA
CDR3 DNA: TGTGCCAGCAGTGAGCCCGGGACAGGGGTGAATGAAGCTTTCTTT
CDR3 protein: CASSEPGTGVNEAFF

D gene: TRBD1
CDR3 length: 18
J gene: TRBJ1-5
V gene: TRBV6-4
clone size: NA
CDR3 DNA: TGTGCCAGCAGGTTACCGGGACAGGGTCTATATAGCAATCAGCCCCAGCATTTT
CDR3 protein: CASRLPGQGLYSNQPQHF

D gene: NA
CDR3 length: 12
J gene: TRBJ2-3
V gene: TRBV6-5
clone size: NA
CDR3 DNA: TGTGCCAGCACCGGTTCCGCAGATACGCAGTATTTT
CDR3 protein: CASTGSADTQYF

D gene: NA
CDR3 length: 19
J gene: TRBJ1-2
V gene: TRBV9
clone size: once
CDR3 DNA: TGTGCCAGCAGCCCGTGGACAGTGGGTAAGTCTTCAGCTAACTATGGCTACACCTTC
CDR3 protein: CASSPWTVGKSSANYGYTF

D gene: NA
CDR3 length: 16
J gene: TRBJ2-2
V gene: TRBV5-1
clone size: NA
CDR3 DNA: TGCGCCAGCAGCTTGGCACGGACAGCAAACACCGGGGAGCTGTTTTTT
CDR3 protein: CASSLARTANTGELFF

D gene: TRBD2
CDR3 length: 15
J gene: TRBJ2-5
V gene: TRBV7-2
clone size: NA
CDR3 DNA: TGTGCCAGCAGCTTAACTAGCGGGGCCCAAGAGACCCAGTACTTC
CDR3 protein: CASSLTSGAQETQYF

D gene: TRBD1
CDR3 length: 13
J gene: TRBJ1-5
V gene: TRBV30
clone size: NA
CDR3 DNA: TGTGCCTGGAGTCCAGACAGGGAACAACCCCAGCATTTT
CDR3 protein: CAWSPDREQPQHF